These 11 T cell receptor beta chains came from one sample sequenced in a study of CD8 T cells in ankylosing spondylitis. Whole-study findings and limits: Ankylosing spondylitis blood appeared to carry a characteristic TCR beta motif of roughly eight highly homologous variants.

TCRdb analysed the 5' RACE reads with MiXCR anew, one entry per CDR3 protein. Of more than 500,000 distinct CDR3 sequences listed, less than 6% are singletons. No antigen is known for these receptors. Input material: blood, either unsorted or a sorted T cell fraction (not recorded which). The receptors here all came from a male donor with ankylosing spondylitis.

This clonotype occurred many times. The chain joins TRBV29-1 to TRBJ2-5; 7 bases are a match to TRBD1. The CDR3 has 12 residues. The germline CDR1 and CDR2 sequences are SQVTM and ANQGSEA. The V and J ends lost 5 bases and 2 bases, in that order; junction bases with no gene match: 2. CDR3 sequence: CSVRQGQETQYF. As DNA, the CDR3 is TGCAGCGTTCGACAGGGACAAGAGACCCAGTACTTC.

This clonotype was observed a few times. This may arise from a read error, as a much more abundant clone is one base away. The chain employs TRBV6-2 or TRBV6-3 and TRBJ1-5; D call uncertain. The CDR3 loop spans 13 amino acids. Germline V gives CDR1 MNHEY, CDR2 SVGEGT. Trimming removed 0 bases at V and 4 bases at J, with 4 bases between. This CDR3 reads CASSYSENQPQHF. The CDR3 DNA is TGTGCCAGCAGTTACTCGGAGAATCAGCCCCAGCATTTT.

This clonotype was detected ten times or more. The chain employs TRBV4-3 and TRBJ1-6; no firm D call. In germline, CDR1 is LGHNA, CDR2 YSLEER. Trimming cost V 0 bases and J 9 bases, with 9 bases left between them. The CDR3 consists of 14 residues. The CDR3 protein is CASSQDRQVSPLHF. The CDR3 DNA is TGCGCCAGCAGCCAAGATAGGCAGGTTTCACCCCTCCACTTT.

This clonotype was observed at least ten times. The V call is TRBV7-8, the J call TRBJ2-3; D remains ambiguous. V gave up 3 bases and J gave up 6 bases, with 13 bases separating them. The CDR3 consists of 14 residues. Germline CDR1 reads SGHVS; CDR2 reads FQNEAQ. The CDR3 reads CASSFPQLDDTQYF. CDR3 nucleotides: TGTGCCAGCAGCTTCCCGCAATTAGACGATACGCAGTATTTT. The variable domain in full, with the rest retrieved from reference TRBV7-8 and TRBJ2-3, is GAGVSQSPRYKVAKRGQDVALRCDPISGHVSLFWYQQALGQGPEFLTYFQNEAQLDKSGLPSDRFFAERPEGSVSTLKIQRTQQEDSAVYLCASSFPQLDDTQYFGPGTRLTVL.

This clonotype was detected many times. The rearrangement uses TRBV6-2 or TRBV6-3 and TRBJ2-1, with 15 bases that match TRBD2. There are 17 residues in the CDR3. The V and J ends lost 4 bases and 6 bases, in that order; junction bases with no gene match: 7. The V gene's germline CDR1 is MNHEY and CDR2 SVGEGT. As DNA, the CDR3 is TGTGCCAGCAGTTTCCTTCCGGGACTAGCGGGAGGCAATGAGCAGTTCTTC. This sequence encodes CASSFLPGLAGGNEQFF.

This clonotype occurred many times. The genes are TRBV5-1 and TRBJ2-1; D not resolved. The V end lost 0 bases, the J end lost 0 bases, and 7 bases lay between the germline ends. The CDR3 has 15 amino acids. Germline lookup yields CDR1 SGHRS and CDR2 YFSETQ. The CDR3 sequence is CASSLVQNSYNEQFF. The CDR3 DNA reads as TGCGCCAGCAGCTTGGTACAGAACTCCTACAATGAGCAGTTCTTC.

This clonotype was seen at least ten times. The CDR3 DNA is TGCGCCAGCAGCCAAGATATAATAGGGCAGCGTCTTGGAAACACCATATATTTT. The encoded protein is CASSQDIIGQRLGNTIYF. The chain couples TRBV4-3 to TRBJ1-3; D remains unclear. The V gene's germline CDR1 is LGHNA and CDR2 YSLEER. Deletions cut 0 bases from V and 3 bases from J, with 18 bases between. This CDR3 is built from 18 residues.

This clonotype was seen many times. This chain links TRBV7-2 with TRBJ2-5, with 11 nucleotides matching TRBD2. The germline V gene has CDR1 SGHTA and CDR2 FQGNSA. Trimming cost V 3 bases and J 4 bases; bases outside gene matches: 7. CDR3 size: 16 residues. CDR3 in DNA: TGTGCCAGCAGCTTTAGGGTAGCGGGAGGGCCAGAGACCCAGTACTTC. Its protein is CASSFRVAGGPETQYF.

This clonotype was detected once. This chain joins TRBV7-2 and TRBJ1-2; D gene ambiguous. CDR3 length: 13 amino acids. Trimming took 4 bases from V and 5 from J, leaving 11 bases between them. Germline CDR1 reads SGHTA; CDR2 reads FQGNSA. CDR3 amino acids: CASSYGVFYGYTF. CDR3 nucleotide sequence: TGTGCCAGCAGCTACGGGGTCTTTTATGGCTACACCTTC.

This clonotype showed up many times. The chain uses TRBV5-1 and TRBJ1-1, with TRBD1 matching over 7 bases. Germline V gene lookup returns CDR1 SGHRS and CDR2 YFSETQ. The ends lost 4 bases at V and 2 bases at J; junction bases unmatched: 5. CDR3 length: 14 amino acids. CDR3 amino acids: CASSARQGNTEAFF. The CDR3 DNA is TGCGCCAGCAGCGCGCGACAGGGTAACACTGAAGCTTTCTTT.

This clonotype was seen more than once but under ten times. The rearrangement links TRBV28 to TRBJ2-7; D remains unclear. Germline CDR1 and CDR2: MDHEN and SYDVKM. V lost 1 base and J 2 bases, leaving 12 bases between the germline ends. This CDR3 spans 15 amino acids. CDR3 amino acids: CASSLSRRPTYEQYF. The DNA of the CDR3 is TGTGCCAGCAGTTTATCCCGCCGACCGACCTACGAGCAGTACTTC.